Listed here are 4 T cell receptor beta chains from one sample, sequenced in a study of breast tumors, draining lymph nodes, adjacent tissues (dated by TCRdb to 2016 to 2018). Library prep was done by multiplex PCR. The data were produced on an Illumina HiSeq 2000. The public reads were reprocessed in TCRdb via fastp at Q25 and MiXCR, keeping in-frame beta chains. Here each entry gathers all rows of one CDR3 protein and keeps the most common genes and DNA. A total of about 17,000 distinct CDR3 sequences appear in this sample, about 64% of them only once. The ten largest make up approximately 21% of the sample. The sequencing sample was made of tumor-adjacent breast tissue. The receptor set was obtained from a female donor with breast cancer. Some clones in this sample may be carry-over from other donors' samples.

The chain's CDR3 is CSALLAGATDTQYF. CDR3 bases: TGCAGTGCGTTGCTAGCGGGAGCAACAGATACGCAGTATTTT. The rearrangement links TRBV20-1 to TRBJ2-3; 10 bases align to TRBD2. J lost 3 bases, V lost 6 bases, and 6 bases had no gene match. Germline V gene lookup returns CDR1 DFQATT and CDR2 SNEGSKA (reference sequence). This CDR3 has 14 residues.

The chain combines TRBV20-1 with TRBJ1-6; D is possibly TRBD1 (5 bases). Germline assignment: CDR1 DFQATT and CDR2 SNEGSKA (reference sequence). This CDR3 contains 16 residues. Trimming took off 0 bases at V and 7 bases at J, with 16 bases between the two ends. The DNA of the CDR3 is TGCAGTGCTAGAGATGGGGGGGGACCGGGAAATTCACCCCTCCACTTT. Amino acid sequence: CSARDGGGPGNSPLHF.

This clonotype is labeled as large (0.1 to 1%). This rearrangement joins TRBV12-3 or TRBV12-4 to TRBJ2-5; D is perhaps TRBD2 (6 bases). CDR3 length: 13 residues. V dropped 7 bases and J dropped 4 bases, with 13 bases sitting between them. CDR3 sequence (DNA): TGTGCCAGCACCTATCCGGAGGGAGAGACCCAGTACTTC. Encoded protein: CASTYPEGETQYF.

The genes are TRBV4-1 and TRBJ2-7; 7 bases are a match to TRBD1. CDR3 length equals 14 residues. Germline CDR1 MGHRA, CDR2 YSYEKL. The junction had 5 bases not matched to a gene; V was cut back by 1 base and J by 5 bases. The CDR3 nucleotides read TGCGCCAGCAGCCAAGCTGACAGGGCCCACGAGCAGTACTTC. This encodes CASSQADRAHEQYF.